The next 23 T cell receptor beta chains were all read from a single sample in a study of regulatory T cells in long-lasting Graves disease. Assembly of TCR beta libraries relied on iRepertoire HTBI primers together with Arm-PCR of CDR3 regions. TCRdb processed the multiplex PCR reads anew with MiXCR; each CDR3 protein has one entry. The data hold approximately 300,000 distinct CDR3 sequences, with 18% observed a single time. Time point described: newly diagnosed GD, antithyroid drugs for less than 3 months. The TCR library used RNA extracted from PBMCs. The input for sequencing was peripheral blood mononuclear cells (PBMCs), taken at new diagnosis, from a patient treated with antithyroid drugs. These receptors originate from a female donor with Graves disease.

This clonotype was detected only once. This sequence joins TRBV30 and TRBJ2-2; D may correspond to TRBD1 or TRBD2 (5 bases each). Trimming pared 3 bases from V and 6 bases from J, leaving 17 bases between. Looked up from germline, CDR1 is GTSNPN and CDR2 is SVGIG (reference sequence). The CDR3 consists of 15 residues. CDR3 protein: CAWSQGPGRSGELFF. Written as DNA, the CDR3 is TGTGCCTGGAGCCAGGGACCGGGGCGGTCCGGGGAGCTGTTTTTT.

The sample holds many counts of this clonotype. The chain links TRBV7-9 to TRBJ2-5; D not certain. CDR1 and CDR2 from the germline V gene are SEHNR and FQNEAQ (reference sequence). The CDR3 runs to 16 residues. The germline V and J ends were trimmed by 4 bases and 5 bases, with 20 bases remaining between them. CDR3 loop: CASSYPAGRSRETQYF. The CDR3 DNA follows: TGTGCCAGCAGCTACCCCGCCGGAAGGTCGCGGGAGACCCAGTACTTC.

This clonotype was recorded at least ten times. The rearrangement uses TRBV5-1 and TRBJ2-3; 13 nucleotides line up with TRBD2. The germline V gene encodes CDR1 SGHRS and CDR2 YFSETQ. The CDR3 has 18 residues. With V trimmed by 3 bases and J by 0 bases, 7 bases remained unmatched. The CDR3 sequence is CASSWRTSGSASTDTQYF. CDR3 DNA sequence: TGCGCCAGCAGCTGGAGGACTAGCGGGAGCGCGAGCACAGATACGCAGTATTTT.

This clonotype has just a few counts. This likely stems from a read error, as it lies one base from a far larger clone. The rearrangement joins TRBV11-3 to TRBJ2-1; 7 nucleotides align to TRBD2. The end of the DNA aligns better with TRBJ2-3, so the J call may be wrong. The CDR3 loop spans 15 amino acids. Germline V lookup: CDR1 SGHNT, CDR2 YENEEA. The CDR3 loop is CASTDPAGDTDTQYF. In nucleotides, the CDR3 is TGTGCCAGCACGGACCCGGCGGGGGACACAGATACGCAGTATTTT.

Worth noting for this clonotype: A much larger clone lies a single base off, so this may be a read error. This rearrangement joins TRBV19 to TRBJ1-2, with unresolved D. Germline-derived CDR1 and CDR2 are LNHDA and SQIVND (reference sequence). This CDR3 has 13 amino acids. Trimming removed 7 bases at V and 5 bases at J, with 14 bases between. CDR3 residues: CASITPGRYGYTF. In nucleotides, the CDR3 is TGTGCCAGTATAACCCCCGGTCGGTATGGCTACACCTTC.

This clonotype has ten or more counts. The chain employs TRBV12-3 or TRBV12-4 and TRBJ2-5; 11 bases agree with TRBD2. V dropped 5 bases and J dropped 1; count of bases not matched to a gene: 9. The CDR3 runs to 17 residues. The CDR3 nucleotides are TGTGCCAGCAGTACGAGACCGGGACTAGCGGTCCAAGAGACCCAGTACTTC. Translation gives CASSTRPGLAVQETQYF.

This clonotype was detected ten times or more. V gene TRBV12-3 or TRBV12-4 combines with J gene TRBJ1-2; 9 positions agree with TRBD1. This CDR3 is 14 amino acids long. The ends lost 3 bases at V and 4 bases at J; junction bases unmatched: 3. CDR3 amino acids: CASSFRGQGYGYTF. In nucleotides, the CDR3 is TGTGCCAGCAGTTTTCGGGGACAGGGCTATGGCTACACCTTC.

This clonotype has ten or more counts. This sequence joins TRBV20-1 and TRBJ2-7; 12 nucleotides agree with TRBD2. The V segment lost 2 bases and the J segment 5 bases; nucleotides outside the gene matches: 7. CDR1 DFQATT and CDR2 SNEGSKA come from the germline V gene (reference sequence). The CDR3 extends over 15 amino acids. The CDR3 loop is CSARPRTSGINEQYF. The CDR3 DNA follows: TGCAGTGCTAGACCGCGGACTAGCGGGATCAACGAGCAGTACTTC.

This sequence joins TRBV28 and TRBJ1-4, with D maybe TRBD1 (5 bases). Germline V lookup: CDR1 MDHEN, CDR2 SYDVKM. Trimming left V 3 bases short and J 5 bases short, with 16 bases between. The CDR3 is 16 residues long. In nucleotides, the CDR3 is TGTGCCAGCAGTTTCAGAACCGGGACGGACAATGAAAAACTGTTTTTT. Encoded protein: CASSFRTGTDNEKLFF.

This clonotype was seen ten or more times. This chain links TRBV14 with TRBJ2-3; 11 bases are shared with TRBD2. The CDR3 has 18 amino acids. The germline CDR1 and CDR2 sequences are SGHDN and FVKESK. Germline trimming cut 2 bases from V and 0 bases from J; bases unmatched to any gene: 7. CDR3 loop: CASSQLAGGRLSTDTQYF. CDR3 bases: TGTGCCAGCAGCCAACTAGCGGGAGGACGCCTAAGCACAGATACGCAGTATTTT.

This clonotype was counted at least ten times. CDR3 sequence (DNA): TGCGCCAGCAGCTTGAGTTGGGGTACTGAAGCTTTCTTT. It is translated as CASSLSWGTEAFF. The chain carries TRBV5-1 and TRBJ1-1; D is ambiguous. Germline CDR1 reads SGHRS; CDR2 reads YFSETQ. The germline V and J ends were trimmed by 1 base and 5 bases, with 9 bases remaining between them. This CDR3 contains 13 residues.

Here the CDR3 reads CASSYSKTGRYEQYF. For the CDR3, the DNA is TGTGCCAGCAGTTACTCGAAGACAGGGAGGTACGAGCAGTACTTC. The rearrangement links TRBV6-5 to TRBJ2-7; D may be TRBD1 (7 bases). Germline-derived CDR1 and CDR2 are MNHEY and SVGAGI. This CDR3 is built from 15 residues. Between the trimmed V and J ends, which lost 0 bases and 4 bases, there was a span of 13 bases.

This clonotype was found many times. The chain couples TRBV11-2 to TRBJ2-3; D tentatively reads TRBD1 or TRBD2 (5 bases each). Trimming took off 3 bases at V and 0 bases at J, with 31 bases between the two ends. The germline V gene encodes CDR1 SGHAT and CDR2 FQNNGV. This CDR3 is 22 amino acids long. The CDR3: CASSLKRMERDSSLASTDTQYF. The CDR3 DNA sequence: TGTGCCAGCAGCTTGAAGCGGATGGAGCGCGACAGCTCACTCGCTAGCACAGATACGCAGTATTTT.

This clonotype was counted ten times or more. This CDR3 is CASSRRRGQNTEAFF. The CDR3 nucleotides read TGTGCCAGCAGCCGACGGAGGGGACAGAACACTGAAGCTTTCTTT. This rearrangement joins TRBV14 to TRBJ1-1, with D possibly TRBD1 on 6 matching bases. This CDR3 spans 15 amino acids. Trimming stripped 4 bases from V and 1 base from J, with 13 bases between. CDR1 is SGHDN, CDR2 FVKESK, per germline.

This clonotype has more than one count but fewer than ten. The chain uses TRBV12-3 or TRBV12-4 and TRBJ2-2; no definite D call. The CDR3 runs 12 residues. V gave up 6 bases and J gave up 3 bases, with 5 bases separating them. This chain's CDR3 is CASRGYTGELFF. The DNA of the CDR3 is TGTGCCAGCAGGGGTTACACCGGGGAGCTGTTTTTT.

This clonotype was seen a handful of times. The rearrangement uses TRBV6-1 and TRBJ2-5; tentatively, D is TRBD2 (6 bases). Germline V lookup: CDR1 MNHNS, CDR2 SASEGT. Trimming cost V 6 bases and J 5 bases, with 16 bases left between them. This CDR3 spans 14 amino acids. CDR3 coding DNA: TGTGCCAGCAGACCCTTTAACCGGGGGGAGACCCAGTACTTC. It encodes CASRPFNRGETQYF.

This clonotype was seen ten or more times. J is TRBJ2-3 and V is TRBV6-1, with D perhaps matching TRBD1 or TRBD2 (6 bases each). The germline gives CDR1 MNHNS, CDR2 SASEGT. V was shortened by 6 bases and J by 3 bases, with 13 bases between the two germline ends. The CDR3 covers 14 residues. The CDR3 DNA reads as TGTGCCAGCAGACAGGGTGGGGGGACAGATACGCAGTATTTT. Its translation is CASRQGGGTDTQYF.

The J gene is TRBJ1-5, the V gene TRBV28; D call uncertain. The CDR3 length is 16 residues. V was shortened by 1 base and J by 0 bases, with 10 bases between the two germline ends. CDR1 MDHEN and CDR2 SYDVKM come from the germline V gene. The CDR3 nucleotides read TGTGCCAGCAGTTTATTCAGGACGGTTAGCAATCAGCCCCAGCATTTT. It translates to CASSLFRTVSNQPQHF.

In this sample, this clonotype turned up many times. The chain has TRBV30 and TRBJ2-1; D remains ambiguous. V gave up 0 bases and J gave up 9 bases, with 3 bases separating them. Germline V CDR1 and CDR2: GTSNPN, SVGIG (reference sequence). The length of the CDR3 is 10 residues. The CDR3 loop is CAWSVGEQFF. In DNA, the CDR3 is TGTGCCTGGAGTGTGGGTGAGCAGTTCTTC.

Ten or more counts support this clonotype. The rearrangement uses TRBV3-1 and TRBJ2-1; D is uncertain. This CDR3 has 14 amino acids. Germline V gene lookup returns CDR1 LGHDT and CDR2 YNNKEL (reference sequence). Trimming took off 2 bases at V and 9 bases at J, with 14 bases between the two ends. CDR3 nucleotide sequence: TGTGCCAGCAGCCAAAGTTGGGCGGCGCCTGAGCAGTTCTTC. Amino acids: CASSQSWAAPEQFF.

This clonotype was counted only a few times. This chain links TRBV29-1 with TRBJ2-7; a possible D gene is TRBD1 (5 bases). This CDR3 region has 13 residues. From germline, CDR1 is SQVTM and CDR2 ANQGSEA. V lost 6 bases, J lost 0 bases, and 12 bases lay in between. In DNA form, the CDR3 reads TGCAGCGTGCGTAGGGGAAACTCCTACGAGCAGTACTTC. It yields the protein CSVRRGNSYEQYF.

This clonotype has more than one count but fewer than ten. CDR3 sequence reads: CASTLAGVRETQYF. The DNA of the CDR3 is TGTGCCAGCACCTTGGCAGGGGTCAGGGAGACCCAGTACTTC. The chain employs TRBV12-3 or TRBV12-4 and TRBJ2-5; maybe TRBD1 (6 bases). The ends were cut back, 7 bases at V and 5 bases at J, with 17 bases in the middle. The CDR3 has 14 residues.

This clonotype was detected ten times or more. This chain links TRBV7-6 with TRBJ2-5; possible D gene TRBD2, 5 bases. Trimming took off 1 base at V and 4 bases at J, with 13 bases between the two ends. The CDR3 has 15 amino acids. The germline V gene encodes CDR1 SGHVS and CDR2 FNYEAQ. As DNA, the CDR3 is TGTGCCAGCAGCTTAGGGGCGGGCGCCCGAGAGACCCAGTACTTC. Its protein product is CASSLGAGARETQYF.